This TCR beta chain came from a study of CD8+CD57+ T cells in acquired aplastic anemia listed by TCRdb under 2018. As for the study more broadly: On average, sorted CD4+ and CD8+ cells yielded around 3.5 ug of extracted DNA, with a range of roughly 0.18 to 30 ug. CD8+CD57+ expansion was defined as a frequency above the mean frequency observed in healthy subjects.

Genomic DNA served as template for TCR beta VDJ combination and CDR3 sequence profiling. TCR repertoire sequencing was run on an Illumina HiSeq 2000. The study's processing was this. TRBV/TRBJ rearrangement plots, CDR3 size and DJ length profiles, and Simpson's diversity index were used to evaluate the repertoires. The immunodominant clone was defined as the most abundant DNA sequence in deep sequencing data. CDR3 amino acid sequences were checked for sharing between subjects and were compared against published repertoires and the VDJdb database. The raw public reads went through TCRdb reprocessing: fastp at Q25, MiXCR clone calling, in-frame beta chains kept. Rows with one shared CDR3 protein collapse into an entry with the most common genes and DNA. The V and J calls here are based on TCRdb, not the publication. In this sample the table shows 130,000 or so distinct CDR3 sequences, over 30% of which occur a single time. The ten largest clonotypes hold over 2% of the sample.

The paper as a whole reports these results and caveats: CD8+ Simpson's diversity did not differ significantly between patients and healthy controls (P=0.060). Over 25 CD8+ CDR3 sequences were found in both patients and controls but appeared to be highly expressed in patients and within the immunodominant clones of the patients.

The germline V gene encodes CDR1 SQVTM and CDR2 ANQGSEA. The CDR3 holds 16 amino acids from the cysteine to the phenylalanine. Only CDR3 DNA remains: 48 bases, in frame from the first base. V loses 7 bases of germline sequence and J loses 3 bases, and the interval between the two ends is 24 bases. Expansion of CD8+CD57+ cells had been shown by flow cytometry in the patients chosen for sequencing. Every patient had severe acquired aplastic anemia, diagnosed using the International Study of Aplastic Anemia and Agranulocytosis and Camitta criteria. Patients had received no therapy at the time of blood sampling. The study deep-sequenced TCR repertoires of sorted CD4+ and CD8+ blood T cells from severe aplastic anemia patients and healthy subjects. Patients were enrolled under clinicaltrials.gov protocols 00001620, 01623167, 00001397, 00071045, 00081523 and 00961064 in the USA. Ficoll-Paque density gradient centrifugation was used to isolate peripheral blood mononuclear cells. Before DNA extraction, CD4+ and CD8+ T cells were sorted with FACS or magnetic beads.

This clonotype occurred a few times. The clone's antigen remains unknown. No per-base quality is available; no much larger clone lies one base away. The receptor was derived from a human donor with aplastic anemia. This chain is built from TRBV29-1 and TRBJ1-2; the D gene is not confidently resolved. Specimen: sorted CD4+, CD8+, or CD8+CD57+ T cells (not recorded which) from PBMCs. The DNA reads TGCAGCGAAATGACCCCATTTCATGAGCAGTACTATGGCTACACCTTC. Its protein reads: CSEMTPFHEQYYGYTF.